The rows below give T cell receptor beta chains drawn from one sample of a study of tumor-infiltrating lymphocytes in primary liver carcinoma. A single record per CDR3 protein comes from TCRdb applying MiXCR to the multiplex PCR reads. The sample contains approximately 53,000 distinct CDR3 sequences, around 77% of which appear only once. Sequencing was carried out using liver tumor tissue from sampling region 5. The receptors derive from a man aged 35-49 years with primary liver carcinoma and hepatitis B virus infection. Both conserved end residues are trimmed from each CDR3. A D gene is named only where the DNA matches it firmly. The size field is filled for only some rows; it gives once, few, many or a size class.

many	TRBV6-4	TRBJ2-1	-	ASSDQPGGGPHI
-	TRBV5-1	TRBJ2-1	-	ASSLAEGYNEQF
-	TRBV9	TRBJ1-1	-	ASSEIDSDTEAF
-	TRBV30	TRBJ2-3	TRBD2	VWSRLASTDTQY
-	TRBV28	TRBJ1-1	-	ASSWRGITEAF
-	TRBV30	TRBJ2-3	-	AWRLRGGTDTQY
-	TRBV11-2	TRBJ1-6	TRBD1	TSSLYRGLSPLH
-	TRBV6-6	TRBJ2-2	-	TGSYSPFSGELF
-	TRBV2	TRBJ2-7	TRBD2	TSSFSGRWNEQY
-	TRBV6-5	TRBJ2-6	-	ARSRPWAGPLYGANVLN
-	TRBV12-3/TRBV12-4	TRBJ2-5	TRBD2	ACWLAGVETQY
medium-sized	TRBV29-1	TRBJ2-7	-	SVEGGHEQY
-	TRBV14	TRBJ2-1	TRBD2	ASSAVAGCVNIEKF
-	TRBV29-1	TRBJ2-2	TRBD2	SVGTSAANTSGLF
-	TRBV6-6	TRBJ1-1	-	ASSCPTWGMGEAF
-	TRBV20-1	TRBJ2-5	TRBD2	SALSVSGRVVETQY